Listed here is a single TCR beta chain. CDR1 and CDR2 from the germline V gene are PRHDT and FYEKMQ (reference sequence). There are 14 residues in the CDR3. V lost 6 bases, J lost 2 bases, and 3 bases stayed unmatched. Method: immunoSEQ multiplex PCR; TCRdb's copy keeps in-frame clones and lacks some. The sample consists of about 350,000 clones, roughly 87% of them appearing once. Stated treatment: around 19 received Ad26.COV2.S at low or high dose, single or two shots; 5 received placebo; per-sample allocation not given. Day 63 after the first vaccine or placebo injection was the time point for sampling. This sample was included in a study of Ad26.COV2.S vaccination and SARS-CoV-2 variants. For the study at large: By the intramuscular route, Ad26.COV2.S was given once, or twice 56 days apart.

The chain employs TRBV13 and TRBJ1-2, with 10 bases fitting TRBD1. The source material was peripheral blood, sampled in a trial of Ad26.COV2.S vaccine versus placebo. The clonotype originates from a person between 18 and 59 years old who received the Ad26.COV2.S COVID-19 vaccine or a placebo. CDR3 sequence reads: CASSKGQGNYGYTF. The CDR3 coding sequence is TGTGCCAGCAGTAAGGGACAGGGGAACTATGGCTACACCTTC. The full variable domain, completed using reference TRBV13 and TRBJ1-2, is AAGVIQSPRHLIKEKRETATLKCYPIPRHDTVYWYQQGPGQDPQFLISFYEKMQSDKGSIPDRFSAQQFSDYHSELNMSSLELGDSALYFCASSKGQGNYGYTFGSGTRLTVV.